The source of this T cell receptor (beta chain) is a study of beta chain features in type 1 diabetes. As for the study in general: Regarding age, gender and cell yields, patients proved similar to healthy donors.

TCRB transcripts that were expressed got sequenced, as all of the isolated RNA had been reverse transcribed. Using immunoSEQ multiplex PCR, the repertoire was profiled, and TCRdb retains in-frame clones only, with some absent. The data hold roughly 700,000 clones, with roughly 13% observed a single time. V trimming: 7 bases; J trimming: 4 bases; junction bases outside the gene matches: 9. The CDR3 has 14 residues. Germline V gene lookup returns CDR1 SQVTM and CDR2 ANQGSEA. Populations obtained by sorting all exceeded 95% purity. Whole-study results and caveats: Among patients with Type 1 diabetes, TCRB CDR3s were moderately but significantly shorter in every one of the four CD4+ subsets.

This clone was counted only a few times. Its antigen is not known. This TCR derives from a man in his late teens or twenties with type 1 diabetes. The sequenced sample consisted of naive CD4+ T cells from blood. The V gene is TRBV29-1, the J gene TRBJ2-2, with TRBD2 matching 7 bases. CDR3 sequence (DNA): TGCAGCGCCCTAGCGGCGCTCGCCACCGGGGAGCTGTTTTTT. It is translated as CSALAALATGELFF.